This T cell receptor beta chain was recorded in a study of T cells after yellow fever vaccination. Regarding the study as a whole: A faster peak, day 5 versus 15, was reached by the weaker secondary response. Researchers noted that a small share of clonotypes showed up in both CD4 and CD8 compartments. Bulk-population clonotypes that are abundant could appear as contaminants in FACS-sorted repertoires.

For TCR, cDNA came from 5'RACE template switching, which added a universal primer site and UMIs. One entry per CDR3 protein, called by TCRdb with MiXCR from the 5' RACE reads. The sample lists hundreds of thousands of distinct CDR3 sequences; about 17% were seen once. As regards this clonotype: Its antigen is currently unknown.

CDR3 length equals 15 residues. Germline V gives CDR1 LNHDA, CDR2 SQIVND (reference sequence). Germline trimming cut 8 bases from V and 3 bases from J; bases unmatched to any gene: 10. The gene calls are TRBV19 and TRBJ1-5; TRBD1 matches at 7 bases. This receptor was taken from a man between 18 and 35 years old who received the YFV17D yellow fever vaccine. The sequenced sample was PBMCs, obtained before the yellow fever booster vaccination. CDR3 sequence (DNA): TGTGCCAGTGGAATTCGGGACAGCCTCAATCAGCCCCAGCATTTT. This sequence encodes CASGIRDSLNQPQHF.